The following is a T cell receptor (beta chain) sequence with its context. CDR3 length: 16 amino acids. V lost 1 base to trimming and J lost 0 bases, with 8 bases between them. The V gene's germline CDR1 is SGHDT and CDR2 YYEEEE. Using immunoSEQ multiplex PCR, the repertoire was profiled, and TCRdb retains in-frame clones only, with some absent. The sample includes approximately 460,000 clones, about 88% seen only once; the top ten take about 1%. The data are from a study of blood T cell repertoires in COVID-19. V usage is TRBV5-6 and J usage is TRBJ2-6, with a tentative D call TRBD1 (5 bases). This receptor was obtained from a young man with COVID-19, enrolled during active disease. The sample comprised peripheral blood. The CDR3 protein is CASSLTTDSGANVLTF. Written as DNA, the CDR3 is TGTGCCAGCAGCTTGACGACAGACTCTGGGGCCAACGTCCTGACTTTC.